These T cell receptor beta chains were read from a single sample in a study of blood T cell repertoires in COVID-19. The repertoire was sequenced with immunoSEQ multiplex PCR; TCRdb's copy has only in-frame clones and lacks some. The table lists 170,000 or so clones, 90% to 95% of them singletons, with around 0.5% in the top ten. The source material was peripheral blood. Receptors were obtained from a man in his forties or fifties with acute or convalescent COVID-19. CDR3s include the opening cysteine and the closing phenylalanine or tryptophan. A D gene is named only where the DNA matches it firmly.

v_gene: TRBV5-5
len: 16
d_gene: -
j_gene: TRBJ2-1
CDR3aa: CASSLAFVDSYNEQFF
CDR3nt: TGTGCCAGCAGCTTGGCCTTTGTGGACAGTTACAATGAGCAGTTCTTC

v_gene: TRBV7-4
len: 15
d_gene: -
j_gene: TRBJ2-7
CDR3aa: CASSLSGRSSYEQYF
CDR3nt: TGTGCCAGCAGCTTGAGCGGGCGGAGCTCCTACGAGCAGTACTTC

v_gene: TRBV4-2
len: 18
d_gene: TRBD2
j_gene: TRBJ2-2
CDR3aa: CASSLATGLAGDTGELFF
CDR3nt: TGTGCCAGCAGCCTCGCTACTGGACTAGCGGGAGACACCGGGGAGCTGTTTTTT

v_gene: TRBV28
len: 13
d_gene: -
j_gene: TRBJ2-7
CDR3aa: CASSPSRVYEQYF
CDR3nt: TGTGCCAGCAGTCCCAGCAGGGTCTACGAGCAGTACTTC

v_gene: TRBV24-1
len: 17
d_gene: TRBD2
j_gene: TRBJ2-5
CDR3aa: CATSDPLAGGPLETQYF
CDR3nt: TGTGCCACCAGTGATCCACTAGCGGGAGGACCTTTAGAGACCCAGTACTTC

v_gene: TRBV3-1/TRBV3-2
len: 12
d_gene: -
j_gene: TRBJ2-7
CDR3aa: CASSYLFYEQYF
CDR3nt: TGTGCCAGCAGCTACCTATTCTACGAGCAGTACTTC

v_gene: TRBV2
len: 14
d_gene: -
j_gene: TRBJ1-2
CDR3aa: CASRTGRDNYGYTF
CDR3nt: TGTGCCAGCAGAACGGGGAGGGACAACTATGGCTACACCTTC

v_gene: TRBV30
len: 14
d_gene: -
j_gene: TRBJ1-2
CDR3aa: CAWSGGLDNYGYTF
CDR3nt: TGTGCCTGGAGCGGAGGCCTAGACAATTATGGCTACACCTTC

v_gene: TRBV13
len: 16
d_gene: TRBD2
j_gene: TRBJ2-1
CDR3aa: CASSSTSGRTYNEQFF
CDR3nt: TGTGCCAGCAGCTCGACTAGCGGGAGAACCTACAATGAGCAGTTCTTC

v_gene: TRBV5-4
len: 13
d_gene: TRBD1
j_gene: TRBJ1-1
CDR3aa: CASTNRGNTEAFF
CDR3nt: TGTGCCAGCACAAACAGGGGCAACACTGAAGCTTTCTTT

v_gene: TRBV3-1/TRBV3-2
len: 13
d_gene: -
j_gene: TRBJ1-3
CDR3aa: CASSRELRNTIYF
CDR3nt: TGTGCCAGCAGCCGCGAACTACGAAACACCATATATTTT